The 21 T cell receptor beta chains listed next were all sequenced from one sample in a study of T cell changes during pregnancy in multiple sclerosis (dated by TCRdb to about 2019). The method was the immunoSEQ multiplex PCR assay. The immuneACCESS repertoire file appears here via TCRdb, limited to in-frame rearrangements. These files lack a portion of the clones; in checked studies, under half of the deficit traces to unresolved V genes, and the cause of the others is not known. The sample data list around 50,000 clones, and 85% to 95% of these were observed just once. Of the sample, roughly 0.66% is held by the ten largest clones. This specimen was CD4+ T cells from peripheral blood mononuclear cells, taken after pregnancy. The receptors originated from a female donor in good health, enrolled as a control in a pregnancy study.

J is TRBJ1-2 and V is TRBV19; TRBD1 is a possible D gene (6 bases). The CDR3 loop spans 13 amino acids. Trimming left V 3 bases short and J 8 bases short, with 13 bases between. Per the germline V gene, CDR1 is LNHDA and CDR2 is SQIVND (reference sequence). In nucleotides, the CDR3 is TGTGCCAGTAGTATGCGGGGGGCGAGGGGCTACACCTTC. This codes for CASSMRGARGYTF.

The rearrangement links TRBV28 to TRBJ1-1, with D possibly TRBD1 on 6 matching bases. Germline CDR1 MDHEN, CDR2 SYDVKM. CDR3 size: 12 residues. Trimming cost V 6 bases and J 11 bases, with 16 bases left between them. CDR3 bases: TGTGCCAGCAGCTCCTCGACAGGTCATGCTTTCTTT. It yields the protein CASSSSTGHAFF.

The chain couples TRBV7-8 to TRBJ1-1; D possibly corresponds to TRBD1 (5 bases). With 8 bases removed from V and 4 bases from J, the gap between germline ends came to 14 bases. Germline V gene sequence: CDR1 SGHVS, CDR2 FQNEAQ. The CDR3 runs 13 residues. The CDR3 loop is CASLGAGGTEAFF. DNA for the CDR3: TGTGCCAGCCTCGGGGCCGGGGGCACTGAAGCTTTCTTT.

The V call is TRBV18, the J call TRBJ2-2; weak D call: TRBD2 (6 bases). Germline V gene lookup returns CDR1 KGHSH and CDR2 LQKENI. The V end lost 4 bases, the J end lost 4 bases, and 10 bases lay between the germline ends. This CDR3 contains 14 residues. Here the CDR3 DNA reads TGTGCCAGCTCACACGGGGGTTTCACCGGGGAGCTGTTTTTT. It encodes CASSHGGFTGELFF.

The chain is built from TRBV28 and TRBJ1-5, with TRBD1 matching over 8 bases. In germline, CDR1 is MDHEN, CDR2 SYDVKM. The CDR3 loop spans 14 amino acids. V shed 3 bases and J 6 bases; nucleotides not matched to a gene: 4. DNA of the CDR3: TGTGCCAGCAGTTTTTACAGGGGGGCTCAGCCCCAGCATTTT. It yields the protein CASSFYRGAQPQHF.

This clone was counted ten times or more. The genes are TRBV30 and TRBJ1-1, with D unresolved. V lost 3 bases to trimming and J lost 9 bases, with 11 bases between them. CDR3 length: 11 amino acids. CDR1 and CDR2 from the germline V gene are GTSNPN and SVGIG (reference sequence). The CDR3 reads CAWSTGAKAFF. Here the CDR3 DNA reads TGTGCCTGGAGCACGGGAGCAAAAGCTTTCTTT.

The chain carries TRBV6-5 and TRBJ2-7; TRBD2 aligns across 7 bases. The CDR3 is 12 amino acids. Germline lookup yields CDR1 MNHEY and CDR2 SVGAGI. V lost 0 bases to trimming and J lost 7 bases; unmatched junction nucleotides: 0. The CDR3 here is CASSYSGGEQYF. The CDR3 nucleotides read TGTGCCAGCAGTTACTCGGGGGGGGAGCAGTACTTC.

This chain links TRBV1 with TRBJ2-2; the DNA was not compared with TRBD1, the D call given in the table. TRBV1 is a pseudogene locus. There are 15 residues in the CDR3. CDR3 nucleotides: TGCACCAGCAGCCCAAGCCCATACAGCACCGGGGAGCTGTTTTTT. Its translation is CTSSPSPYSTGELFF.

This clone was observed a few times. The chain has TRBV11-2 and TRBJ2-1; tentatively, D is TRBD2 (6 bases). The CDR3 consists of 16 residues. The V end lost 4 bases, the J end lost 1 base, and 14 bases lay between the germline ends. Germline CDR1 SGHAT, CDR2 FQNNGV. CDR3 nucleotides: TGTGCCAGCAGCTCCCTCGCGGGGTTTTCCTACAATGAGCAGTTCTTC. It codes for CASSSLAGFSYNEQFF.

This clone was seen a single time. This chain connects TRBV6-1 to TRBJ2-5; a possible D gene is TRBD1 (5 bases). Germline lookup yields CDR1 MNHNS and CDR2 SASEGT. The V gene lost 7 bases and the J gene lost 1 base, with 7 bases spanning the gap. The CDR3 is made up of 12 amino acids. DNA of the CDR3: TGTGCCAGCATGCAGGGCCAAGAGACCCAGTACTTC. It specifies CASMQGQETQYF.

The CDR3 protein is CASSLEGGISGELFF. CDR3 DNA: TGTGCCAGCAGCTTAGAGGGCGGGATCTCCGGGGAGCTGTTTTTT. This chain connects TRBV5-5 to TRBJ2-2, with D tentatively TRBD2 (6 bases). V was pared by 2 bases and J by 6 bases, with 14 bases between. The CDR3 sequence is 15 residues long. Germline V gene sequence: CDR1 SGHKS, CDR2 YYEKEE (reference sequence).

The chain carries TRBV10-3 and TRBJ2-3; 9 bases agree with TRBD2. The CDR3 length is 15 residues. The V and J ends lost 3 bases and 2 bases, in that order; junction bases with no gene match: 3. CDR1 ENHRY and CDR2 SYGVKD come from the germline V gene. The CDR3: CAISEGTSYTDTQYF. The CDR3 nucleotides read TGTGCCATCAGTGAAGGGACTAGCTACACAGATACGCAGTATTTT.

V and J are TRBV19 and TRBJ2-7, with D possibly TRBD1 on 6 matching bases. V lost 6 bases and J 5 bases, leaving 20 bases between the germline ends. In germline, CDR1 is LNHDA, CDR2 SQIVND (reference sequence). The CDR3 has 15 residues. CDR3 bases: TGTGCCAGTAGAAGAACAGGGCGCTCGGGCGACGAGCAGTACTTC. It encodes CASRRTGRSGDEQYF.

The chain has TRBV19 and TRBJ2-3, with D perhaps TRBD2 (5 bases). V lost 1 base to trimming and J lost 0 bases, with 11 bases between them. Germline V gives CDR1 LNHDA, CDR2 SQIVND (reference sequence). There are 16 residues in the CDR3. CDR3 in DNA: TGTGCCAGTAGTATAGGCCCAGCGGTAAGCACAGATACGCAGTATTTT. This encodes CASSIGPAVSTDTQYF.

This chain uses TRBV7-6 with TRBJ2-1; a possible D gene is TRBD2 (6 bases). The CDR3 runs to 12 residues. Germline loops: CDR1 SGHVS, CDR2 FNYEAQ. Trimming pared 1 base from V and 12 bases from J, leaving 10 bases between. The CDR3 bases are TGTGCCAGCAGCTTAGGTGGAGGGCTGCAGTTCTTC. This encodes CASSLGGGLQFF.

The V and J genes are TRBV9 and TRBJ2-2; weak D call: TRBD2 (5 bases). The V end was cut by 4 bases, the J end by 3 bases, with 10 bases between. This CDR3 contains 14 residues. CDR1 and CDR2 (germline): SGDLS, YYNGEE. The CDR3 nucleotides are TGTGCCAGCAGCCTGAGGACTGACACCGGGGAGCTGTTTTTT. Amino acid sequence: CASSLRTDTGELFF.

This clone has a single count. This chain uses TRBV7-9 with TRBJ1-2; maybe TRBD1 (6 bases). Deletions cut 5 bases from V and 8 bases from J, with 12 bases between. The CDR3 loop spans 12 amino acids. The germline CDR1 and CDR2 sequences are SEHNR and FQNEAQ (reference sequence). The DNA of the CDR3 is TGTGCCAGCAGCCCCAACAGGGACGGCTACACCTTC. The encoded protein is CASSPNRDGYTF.

The gene calls are TRBV5-1 and TRBJ1-1; no clear D gene. The CDR3 covers 15 residues. Germline CDR1 is SGHRS and CDR2 is YFSETQ. V shed 0 bases and J shed 5 bases, with 14 bases lying between them. The CDR3 region has the DNA TGCGCCAGCAGCTTGGTATTAAACGGGGAGACTGAAGCTTTCTTT. It yields the protein CASSLVLNGETEAFF.

V and J are TRBV11-2 and TRBJ1-6, with 8 bases aligning to TRBD1. J was trimmed by 8 bases and V by 5 bases; bases with no gene match: 5. Germline values: CDR1 SGHAT, CDR2 FQNNGV. The CDR3 consists of 14 residues. CDR3 bases: TGTGCCAGCAGCCCCGGACAGGGAGATTCACCCCTCCACTTT. Translated: CASSPGQGDSPLHF.

This clone was recorded a few times. The rearrangement uses TRBV6-5 and TRBJ1-1, with TRBD1 as a possible D gene (5 bases). This CDR3 contains 13 residues. Per germline, CDR1 MNHEY and CDR2 SVGAGI. Trimming pared 7 bases from V and 1 base from J, leaving 10 bases between. The CDR3 protein is CASTGFRNTEAFF. The CDR3 DNA reads TGTGCCAGCACAGGGTTTCGGAACACTGAAGCTTTCTTT.

The CDR3 region is CASSFQGPEQFF. The CDR3 DNA is TGTGCCAGCAGTTTCCAGGGTCCGGAGCAGTTCTTC. The chain couples TRBV25-1 to TRBJ2-1; perhaps TRBD1 as D (5 bases). V was trimmed by 5 bases and J by 10 bases, leaving 12 bases between them. Germline-derived CDR1 and CDR2 are MGHDK and SYGVNS. The CDR3 covers 12 residues. Full variable domain (remainder filled in from reference TRBV25-1 and TRBJ2-1): EADIYQTPRYLVIGTGKKITLECSQTMGHDKMYWYQQDPGMELHLIHYSYGVNSTEKGDLSSESTVSRIRTEHFPLTLESARPSHTSQYLCASSFQGPEQFFGPGTRLTVL.